Listed below are T cell receptor beta chains from one sample, sequenced in a study of T cell responses to AZD1222 COVID-19 vaccine. Sequencing was performed with immunoSEQ multiplex PCR; in TCRdb, only in-frame clones are kept and a portion is missing. The data contain more than 250,000 clones, approximately 95% of them singletons. The sequencing used peripheral blood, collected on day 0 of AZD1222 vaccination. These receptor sequences come from an adult in good health. Both conserved end residues are part of each CDR3. D genes are given only for firm matches. Size is stated for part of the rows, as once, few or many counts, or as a class when the clone is expanded.

TRBV18	.	TRBD1	TRBJ1-6	14	TGTGCCAGCTCATGGGGACAGGGAGATTCACCCCTCCACTTT	CASSWGQGDSPLHF
TRBV7-8	.	.	TRBJ1-5	14	TGTGCCAGCAGCTTAGCAGGGAGAGAACAGCCCCAGCATTTT	CASSLAGREQPQHF
TRBV7-7	.	TRBD2	TRBJ2-3	16	TGTGCCAGCAGCCCCCGACTAGCGGGTAGCACAGATACGCAGTATTTT	CASSPRLAGSTDTQYF
TRBV7-3	.	.	TRBJ2-5	14	TGTGCCAGCAGCCCCTCAGGGGTGGAAGAGACCCAGTACTTC	CASSPSGVEETQYF
TRBV5-1	.	.	TRBJ1-1	14	TGCGCCAGCAGCGCAGGGCCGGGGGACACTGAAGCTTTCTTT	CASSAGPGDTEAFF
TRBV4-1	.	.	TRBJ1-1	14	TGCGCCAGCAGCCAAGGGGGCTCTGGCACTGAAGCTTTCTTT	CASSQGGSGTEAFF
TRBV2	.	.	TRBJ1-6	16	TGTGCCAGCAGTGAGGCGGGTAGCTCCTATAATTCACCCCTCCACTTT	CASSEAGSSYNSPLHF
TRBV15	.	TRBD1	TRBJ2-7	15	TGTGCCACCAGCAGAGTTCGGGACAGGGGCCACGAGCAGTACTTC	CATSRVRDRGHEQYF
TRBV6-5	.	.	TRBJ1-1	14	TGTGCCAGCACCCCAGGGACGTCGAACACTGAAGCTTTCTTT	CASTPGTSNTEAFF
TRBV29-1	once	.	TRBJ2-4	13	TGCAGCGTTGTAGAGGACAGATCGCACATTCAGTACTTC	CSVVEDRSHIQYF
TRBV28	.	.	TRBJ2-5	14	TGTGCCAGCAGTACCCAACGACAGGGAGGCCTCCAGTACTTC	CASSTQRQGGLQYF
TRBV19	.	.	TRBJ2-2	18	TGTGCCAGTAGGACGTCTTCCCGCCCGGGGACGAACACCGGGGAGCTGTTTTTT	CASRTSSRPGTNTGELFF
TRBV4-3	.	.	TRBJ2-1	14	TGCGCCAGCAGCCAAGTCGGGACCCCTAATGAGCAGTTCTTC	CASSQVGTPNEQFF
TRBV9	.	.	TRBJ2-3	13	TGTGCCAGCAGCGTAGCGGGGGCAGATACGCAGTATTTT	CASSVAGADTQYF
TRBV2	.	TRBD1	TRBJ2-7	14	TGTGCCAGCAGACCGGGACAGGGGACCTACGAGCAGTACTTC	CASRPGQGTYEQYF
TRBV15	.	TRBD1	TRBJ2-3	20	TGTGCCACCAGCAGAGATAAATTGGCCTGGGGGACAGGCCACACAGATACGCAGTATTTT	CATSRDKLAWGTGHTDTQYF
TRBV5-1	.	.	TRBJ2-1	15	TGCGCCAGCAGCTTGGACAGGGTGGGGACCAATGAGCAGTTCTTC	CASSLDRVGTNEQFF
TRBV7-7	.	.	TRBJ2-2	15	TGTGCCAGCAGCTTTCCTAGCGCTAACACCGGGGAGCTGTTTTTT	CASSFPSANTGELFF
TRBV3-1/TRBV3-2	once	TRBD1	TRBJ2-1	13	TGTGCCAGCGGGACAGGGCCTTACAATGAGCAGTTCTTC	CASGTGPYNEQFF
TRBV2	.	.	TRBJ1-1	12	TGTGCCGGCTGTCGGGAGGACACTGAAGCTTTCTTT	CAGCREDTEAFF
TRBV7-2	.	.	TRBJ2-5	14	TGTGCCAGCAGTTCCGGGACCGTGGGGGAGACCCAGTACTTC	CASSSGTVGETQYF
TRBV3-1/TRBV3-2	.	TRBD1	TRBJ2-7	14	TGTGCCAGCAGCCAGGCAACAGGGGTCAACGAGCAGTACTTC	CASSQATGVNEQYF
TRBV24-1	.	.	TRBJ2-7	12	TGTGCCACCAGTGAGGGTCCGAACGAGCAGTACTTC	CATSEGPNEQYF
TRBV28	.	TRBD2	TRBJ2-7	14	TGTGCCAGCAGTTTTCAGCGGGGGCCCTACGAGCAGTACTTC	CASSFQRGPYEQYF
TRBV7-9	.	TRBD1	TRBJ1-5	15	TGTGCCAGCAGCCAGGGGGGAAATAGCAATCAGCCCCAGCATTTT	CASSQGGNSNQPQHF
TRBV5-1	once	TRBD1	TRBJ1-4	14	TGCGCCAGCAGCCTACAGGGGTCTAATGAAAAACTGTTTTTT	CASSLQGSNEKLFF
TRBV7-9	.	.	TRBJ2-7	11	TGTGCCAGCAGCCCCGGCCTCGAGCAGTACTTC	CASSPGLEQYF
TRBV11-2	.	TRBD1	TRBJ2-7	13	TGTGCCAGCAGCCTCGGGACAGCCTACGAGCAGTACTTC	CASSLGTAYEQYF
TRBV7-8	.	.	TRBJ1-2	14	TGTGCCAGCAGCTTAGGCGGAGAGACTTTTGGCTACACCTTC	CASSLGGETFGYTF
TRBV14	.	TRBD1	TRBJ1-2	13	TGTGCCAGCAGTATACGGACAGGGGTTGGCTACACCTTC	CASSIRTGVGYTF
TRBV7-2	.	TRBD2	TRBJ2-1	16	TGTGCCAGCAGCTCTCAAATTCTAGCGGGAGGGCATGAGCAGTTCTTC	CASSSQILAGGHEQFF
TRBV5-1	.	.	TRBJ1-1	15	TGCGCCAGCAGCTTGGGGAGCGGGGGTGACACTGAAGCTTTCTTT	CASSLGSGGDTEAFF
TRBV4-1	.	TRBD1	TRBJ2-2	17	TGCGCCAGCAGCCACTGGCCGGGGCAGGGGGCAAATGGGGAGCTGTTTTTT	CASSHWPGQGANGELFF
TRBV5-1	.	TRBD1	TRBJ1-2	13	TGCGCCAGCAGCTTGGAAGGGGGCCATGGCTACACCTTC	CASSLEGGHGYTF
TRBV12-3/TRBV12-4	.	.	TRBJ1-3	12	TGTGCCAGCAGTTTACGCCGGGGGGTACGATATTTT	CASSLRRGVRYF
TRBV18	once	.	TRBJ1-2	12	TGTGCCAGCTCACCGGTTCACGAGAACTACACCTTC	CASSPVHENYTF
TRBV11-2	once	.	TRBJ2-1	14	TGTGCCAGCAGCCCCGTCATCTACCGGGGTGAGCAGTTCTTC	CASSPVIYRGEQFF
TRBV15	.	.	TRBJ2-5	17	TGTGCCACCAGCAGAGAAGGATGGCGGGGGCCGCCGGAGACCCAGTACTTC	CATSREGWRGPPETQYF
TRBV28	.	TRBD1	TRBJ1-1	16	TGTGCCAGCAGTTGGACAGGGGGAGCAGGATACACTGAAGCTTTCTTT	CASSWTGGAGYTEAFF
TRBV5-4	.	TRBD1	TRBJ1-6	15	TGTGCCAGCAGCTCCAAAGACAGGGGAAATTCACCCCTCCACTTT	CASSSKDRGNSPLHF
TRBV6-1	.	.	TRBJ1-5	14	TGTGCCAGCAGTGAAAGGAGTAGCAATCAGCCCCAGCATTTT	CASSERSSNQPQHF
TRBV9	few	.	TRBJ2-1	13	TGTGCCAGCAGCGTAGCATCGTGGGGTGAGCAGTTCTTC	CASSVASWGEQFF
TRBV5-4	.	.	TRBJ2-2	15	TGTGCCAGCAGCTTGGACAGCCTGAACACCGGGGAGCTGTTTTTT	CASSLDSLNTGELFF
TRBV2	.	.	TRBJ1-6	14	TGTGCCAGCAGTTTACAGGGTGTCAGTTCACCCCTCCACTTT	CASSLQGVSSPLHF
TRBV6-6	once	.	TRBJ2-6	17	TGTGCCAGCAGTCAACGTATACAGGGCTCTGGGGCCAACGTCCTGACTTTC	CASSQRIQGSGANVLTF
TRBV27	.	TRBD1	TRBJ2-7	14	TGTGCCAGCAGTTCCTGGACAGGGCGCAACGAGCAGTACTTC	CASSSWTGRNEQYF
TRBV5-1	.	.	TRBJ2-7	14	TGCGCCAGCAGCGCCACGCGGAGCTCCTACGAGCAGTACTTC	CASSATRSSYEQYF
TRBV4-1	.	.	TRBJ1-3	16	TGCGCCAGCAGCCAAGATAGGGCAGGGGCTGGAAACACCATATATTTT	CASSQDRAGAGNTIYF
TRBV7-9	.	.	TRBJ1-6	15	TGTGCCAGCAGCGGACAGAGCTCCTATAATTCACCCCTCCACTTT	CASSGQSSYNSPLHF
TRBV5-1	.	TRBD1	TRBJ1-3	18	TGCGCCAGCAGCGTCCGACAGGGGAGCAGATTCTCTGGAAACACCATATATTTT	CASSVRQGSRFSGNTIYF
TRBV18	.	TRBD1	TRBJ2-3	15	TGTGCCAGCTCCCGCGAGACAGGGAACACAGATACGCAGTATTTT	CASSRETGNTDTQYF
TRBV18	.	.	TRBJ1-3	15	TGTGCCAGCTCACCTTCACAGGGATCTGGAAACACCATATATTTT	CASSPSQGSGNTIYF
TRBV19	.	.	TRBJ1-1	12	TGTGCCACCCAGTGGGGTGGGGCTGAAGCTTTCTTT	CATQWGGAEAFF
TRBV4-2	.	.	TRBJ1-1	13	TGTGCCAGCAGCCAACTCAGGAACACTGAAGCTTTCTTT	CASSQLRNTEAFF